The 25 T cell receptor beta chains listed next were all sequenced from one sample in a study of blood T cell repertoires in COVID-19. Assay used: immunoSEQ multiplex PCR; TCRdb lists only in-frame clones, some missing. The table shows some 350,000 clones, with about 90% occurring only once. Sequencing was done on a sample of peripheral blood. The receptors were gathered from a woman between 70 and 85 years old with COVID-19, enrolled during active disease.

The rearrangement joins TRBV12-5 to TRBJ1-2; perhaps TRBD1 as D (6 bases). In germline, CDR1 is LGHNT, CDR2 FRNRAP. The CDR3 covers 14 residues. Trimming stripped 6 bases from V and 8 bases from J, with 19 bases between. The CDR3 protein is CASGRGGALIGYTF. Written as DNA, the CDR3 is TGTGCTAGTGGCCGCGGGGGGGCCCTTATCGGCTACACCTTC. Supplemented by reference TRBV12-5 and TRBJ1-2, the full variable domain reads DARVTQTPRHKVTEMGQEVTMRCQPILGHNTVFWYRQTMMQGLELLAYFRNRAPLDDSGMPKDRFSAEMPDATLATLKIQPSEPRDSAVYFCASGRGGALIGYTFGSGTRLTVV.

The J gene is TRBJ2-1, the V gene TRBV7-9; 11 bases fit TRBD2. This CDR3 comprises 16 residues. CDR1 SEHNR and CDR2 FQNEAQ come from the germline V gene (reference sequence). V lost 5 bases and J lost 4; bases outside the gene matches: 7. CDR3: CASSLPGLADYNEQFF. The CDR3 bases are TGTGCCAGCAGCCTTCCGGGACTAGCGGATTACAATGAGCAGTTCTTC.

This sequence joins TRBV30 and TRBJ1-4, with 8 bases aligning to TRBD1. The CDR3 loop spans 15 amino acids. V dropped 3 bases and J dropped 4; count of bases not matched to a gene: 7. Germline CDR1 is GTSNPN and CDR2 is SVGIG (reference sequence). The CDR3 DNA reads TGTGCCTGGAGCGAGGGACAGGCTTATAATGAAAAACTGTTTTTT. This sequence encodes CAWSEGQAYNEKLFF.

The chain couples TRBV6-5 to TRBJ1-5, with TRBD1 matching 7 bases. V was pared by 8 bases and J by 6 bases, with 10 bases of the junction left unmatched. Germline loops: CDR1 MNHEY, CDR2 SVGAGI. This CDR3 spans 14 amino acids. The CDR3 region is CASRDSHPGQPQHF. CDR3 in DNA: TGTGCCAGCCGGGACAGCCATCCCGGTCAGCCCCAGCATTTT.

This clone showed up just once. This sequence joins TRBV7-2 and TRBJ1-4; a possible D gene is TRBD1 (6 bases). Trimming left V 2 bases short and J 8 bases short, with 15 bases between. Germline CDR1 reads SGHTA; CDR2 reads FQGNSA. The CDR3 covers 15 residues. CDR3 protein: CASSLSDRFGEKLFF. For the CDR3, the DNA is TGTGCCAGCAGCTTAAGTGACAGGTTTGGGGAAAAACTGTTTTTT. Complete variable domain (other parts from reference TRBV7-2 and TRBJ1-4): GAGVSQSPSNKVTEKGKDVELRCDPISGHTALYWYRQSLGQGLEFLIYFQGNSAPDKSGLPSDRFSAERTGGSVSTLTIQRTQQEDSAVYLCASSLSDRFGEKLFFGSGTQLSVL.

The chain employs TRBV9 and TRBJ2-3, with 10 bases lining up with TRBD2. The CDR3 loop spans 16 amino acids. Germline V gives CDR1 SGDLS, CDR2 YYNGEE. V shed 4 bases, J shed 2 bases, and the junction held 7 bases outside the gene matches. The CDR3 bases are TGTGCCAGCAGCCCCGGCACTAGCGGGGACACAGATACGCAGTATTTT. Amino acids: CASSPGTSGDTDTQYF. The variable domain in full, with the rest retrieved from reference TRBV9 and TRBJ2-3, is DSGVTQTPKHLITATGQRVTLRCSPRSGDLSVYWYQQSLDQGLQFLIQYYNGEERAKGNILERFSAQQFPDLHSELNLSSLELGDSALYFCASSPGTSGDTDTQYFGPGTRLTVL.

The chain employs TRBV5-1 and TRBJ1-1; no definite D call. Germline CDR1 SGHRS, CDR2 YFSETQ. V was cut by 0 bases and J by 1 base, with 7 bases left in between. CDR3 length: 14 residues. The chain's CDR3 is CASSLVIANTEAFF. The CDR3 DNA reads as TGCGCCAGCAGCTTGGTTATAGCGAACACTGAAGCTTTCTTT.

V usage is TRBV9 and J usage is TRBJ1-2; 7 nucleotides line up with TRBD1. This CDR3 has 15 amino acids. Germline trimming cut 4 bases from V and 4 bases from J; bases unmatched to any gene: 10. Germline V CDR1 and CDR2: SGDLS, YYNGEE. CDR3 residues: CASSPPSGTVYGYTF. CDR3 bases: TGTGCCAGCAGCCCACCATCCGGGACAGTCTATGGCTACACCTTC.

The chain is built from TRBV19 and TRBJ1-5; the match to TRBD1 covers 10 bases. After removal of 2 bases from V and 0 bases from J, the junction contained 13 bases not matched to a gene. The CDR3 has 20 residues. CDR1 LNHDA and CDR2 SQIVND come from the germline V gene (reference sequence). The CDR3 protein is CASSINLGTGDYYSNQPQHF. In DNA, the CDR3 is TGTGCCAGTAGTATAAATCTCGGGACAGGGGACTACTATAGCAATCAGCCCCAGCATTTT.

The genes are TRBV9 and TRBJ1-6; D is uncertain. Germline values: CDR1 SGDLS, CDR2 YYNGEE. The CDR3 length is 15 residues. V was cut by 2 bases and J by 5 bases, with 11 bases left in between. The CDR3 spells CASSVGRLDNSPLHF. In DNA form, the CDR3 reads TGTGCCAGCAGCGTCGGGAGGCTCGATAATTCACCCCTCCACTTT.

V is TRBV19 and J is TRBJ2-5, with D possibly matching TRBD2 (7 bases). V dropped 3 bases and J dropped 4 bases, with 12 bases sitting between them. The CDR3 runs to 14 residues. Germline CDR1 and CDR2: LNHDA and SQIVND (reference sequence). The CDR3 DNA follows: TGTGCCAGTAGTATTTCGGGGGGCCTAGAGACCCAGTACTTC. The encoded protein is CASSISGGLETQYF.

As to this clone: The same CDR3 is also encoded by other DNA sequences in this sample. J is TRBJ1-1 and V is TRBV6-5; D gene ambiguous. Deletions cut 0 bases from V and 1 base from J, with 6 bases between. The length of the CDR3 is 14 residues. Germline values: CDR1 MNHEY, CDR2 SVGAGI. The CDR3 region has the DNA TGTGCCAGCAGTTACTCAAGGAGGAACACTGAAGCTTTCTTT. Its translation: CASSYSRRNTEAFF.

V is TRBV9 and J is TRBJ2-3; D call uncertain. Germline lookup yields CDR1 SGDLS and CDR2 YYNGEE. Trimming took 4 bases from V and 0 from J, leaving 15 bases between them. The CDR3 covers 16 residues. The CDR3 coding sequence is TGTGCCAGCAGCTTCCCGACATTCACTAGCACAGATACGCAGTATTTT. This sequence encodes CASSFPTFTSTDTQYF.

The chain joins TRBV23-1 to TRBJ1-6, with TRBD1 matching 7 bases. TRBV23-1 counts as an open reading frame of uncertain function. Trimming removed 1 base from V and 9 bases from J; junction bases left unmatched: 6. The CDR3 totals 15 residues. CDR3 loop: CASSQWVGGGSPLHF. CDR3 in DNA: TGCGCCAGCAGTCAATGGGTAGGGGGCGGTTCACCCCTCCACTTT.

V is TRBV12-5 and J is TRBJ2-3; a possible D gene is TRBD2 (6 bases). CDR1 and CDR2 (germline): LGHNT, FRNRAP. This CDR3 region has 15 residues. V dropped 3 bases and J dropped 0 bases, with 10 bases sitting between them. The CDR3 reads CASGFSGGSTDTQYF. The CDR3 DNA sequence: TGTGCTAGTGGTTTCTCCGGGGGTAGCACAGATACGCAGTATTTT.

V is TRBV19 and J is TRBJ1-2; D might be TRBD1 (6 bases). V gave up 4 bases and J gave up 0 bases, with 12 bases separating them. Germline lookup yields CDR1 LNHDA and CDR2 SQIVND (reference sequence). This CDR3 is 15 amino acids long. This chain's CDR3 is CASSTPTGANYGYTF. CDR3 bases: TGTGCCAGTAGTACTCCGACAGGAGCTAACTATGGCTACACCTTC. Looking up the rest from reference TRBV19 and TRBJ1-2 gives the full variable domain: DGGITQSPKYLFRKEGQNVTLSCEQNLNHDAMYWYRQDPGQGLRLIYYSQIVNDFQKGDIAEGYSVSREKKESFPLTVTSAQKNPTAFYLCASSTPTGANYGYTFGSGTRLTVV.

The rearrangement links TRBV2 to TRBJ2-1; D is undetermined. The germline V gene encodes CDR1 SNHLY and CDR2 FYNNEI. V was shortened by 7 bases and J by 0 bases, with 13 bases between the two germline ends. The CDR3 sequence is 15 residues long. This chain's CDR3 is CASMADLSSYNEQFF. The CDR3 DNA reads TGTGCCAGCATGGCGGATTTGAGCTCCTACAATGAGCAGTTCTTC.

This clone came up once. The chain uses TRBV6-5 and TRBJ2-6; tentatively, D is TRBD1 (6 bases). This CDR3 has 16 residues. Trimming stripped 4 bases from V and 4 bases from J, with 14 bases between. Germline V gene data show CDR1 as MNHEY and CDR2 as SVGAGI. The DNA of the CDR3 is TGTGCCAGCAGTTTAACAGGGTCGTTGGGGGCCAACGTCCTGACTTTC. This encodes CASSLTGSLGANVLTF.

V usage is TRBV10-1 and J usage is TRBJ2-7; 9 bases fit TRBD1. CDR3 length: 13 amino acids. Trimming cost V 8 bases and J 5 bases; bases outside gene matches: 7. CDR1 and CDR2 (germline): WNHNN, SYGVQD (reference sequence). The CDR3 here is CASSWTGAHEQYF. The CDR3 region has the DNA TGCGCCAGCTCATGGACAGGGGCCCACGAGCAGTACTTC.

The genes are TRBV5-1 and TRBJ2-5; TRBD1 is a possible D gene (6 bases). Trimming took off 1 base at V and 0 bases at J, with 7 bases between the two ends. CDR3 length: 14 residues. The germline gives CDR1 SGHRS, CDR2 YFSETQ. The chain's CDR3 is CASSLQGYQETQYF. The CDR3 coding sequence is TGCGCCAGCAGCTTGCAGGGGTACCAAGAGACCCAGTACTTC. The entire variable domain, with the rest obtained from reference TRBV5-1 and TRBJ2-5, is as follows: KAGVTQTPRYLIKTRGQQVTLSCSPISGHRSVSWYQQTPGQGLQFLFEYFSETQRNKGNFPGRFSGRQFSNSRSEMNVSTLELGDSALYLCASSLQGYQETQYFGPGTRLLVL.

Concerning this clone: Germline is not matched at one junction end, which may reflect a read error. The chain couples TRBV7-8 to TRBJ1-6; 7 bases align to TRBD1. The CDR3 is made up of 15 amino acids. Germline CDR1 and CDR2: SGHVS and FQNEAQ. The CDR3 is CASSVADRAVSPLHF. The CDR3 DNA follows: TGTGCCAGCAGCGTAGCAGACAGGGCAGTCTCACCCCTCCACTTT.

V usage is TRBV7-9 and J usage is TRBJ1-6; 8 nucleotides line up with TRBD1. The CDR3 has 13 amino acids. Germline lookup yields CDR1 SEHNR and CDR2 FQNEAQ (reference sequence). Trimming removed 6 bases from V and 8 bases from J; junction bases left unmatched: 3. The CDR3 DNA follows: TGTGCCAGCAGGGAGACAGGGGATTCACCCCTCCACTTT. Translating gives CASRETGDSPLHF.

The chain employs TRBV10-3 and TRBJ1-2; the D gene is possibly TRBD1 (6 bases). The germline gives CDR1 ENHRY, CDR2 SYGVKD. The germline V and J ends were trimmed by 7 bases and 0 bases, with 15 bases remaining between them. The CDR3 contains 15 residues. DNA of the CDR3: TGTGCCATCACCGGGGGGCAGCTCACTAACTATGGCTACACCTTC. Residues: CAITGGQLTNYGYTF.

The J gene is TRBJ2-7, the V gene TRBV18; D ambiguous. Germline V gene data show CDR1 as KGHSH and CDR2 as LQKENI. The CDR3 spans 14 residues. V shed 0 bases and J shed 3 bases, with 9 bases lying between them. CDR3 sequence reads: CASSPPGRDYEQYF. The CDR3 bases are TGTGCCAGCTCACCACCGGGCAGAGACTACGAGCAGTACTTC.

V gene TRBV10-1 combines with J gene TRBJ2-1; weak D call: TRBD2 (5 bases). CDR1 and CDR2 (germline): WNHNN, SYGVQD (reference sequence). CDR3 size: 14 residues. Trimming removed 0 bases from V and 6 bases from J, with 9 bases in between. CDR3 bases: TGCGCCAGCAGTGAGTCGTCGGACTCCAATGAGCAGTTCTTC. This sequence encodes CASSESSDSNEQFF.